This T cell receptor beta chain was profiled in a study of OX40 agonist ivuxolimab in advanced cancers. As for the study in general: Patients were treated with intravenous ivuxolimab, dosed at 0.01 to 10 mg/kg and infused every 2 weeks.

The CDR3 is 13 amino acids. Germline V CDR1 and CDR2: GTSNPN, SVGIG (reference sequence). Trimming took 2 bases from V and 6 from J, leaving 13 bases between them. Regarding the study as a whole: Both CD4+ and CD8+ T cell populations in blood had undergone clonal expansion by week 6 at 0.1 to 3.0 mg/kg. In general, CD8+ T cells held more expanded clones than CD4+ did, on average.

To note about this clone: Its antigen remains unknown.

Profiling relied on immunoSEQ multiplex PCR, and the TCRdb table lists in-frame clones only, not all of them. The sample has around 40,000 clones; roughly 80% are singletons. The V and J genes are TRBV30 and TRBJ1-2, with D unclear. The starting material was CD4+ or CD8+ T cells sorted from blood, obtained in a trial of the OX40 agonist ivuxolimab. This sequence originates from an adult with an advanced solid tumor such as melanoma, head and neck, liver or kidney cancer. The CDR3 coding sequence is TGTGCCTGGAGTCCTGGACGAGGCGATGGCTACACCTTC. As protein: CAWSPGRGDGYTF. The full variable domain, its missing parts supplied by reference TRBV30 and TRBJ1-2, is SQTIHQWPATLVQPVGSPLSLECTVEGTSNPNLYWYRQAAGRGLQLLFYSVGIGQISSEVPQNLSASRPQDRQFILSSKKLLLSDSGFYLCAWSPGRGDGYTFGSGTRLTVV.